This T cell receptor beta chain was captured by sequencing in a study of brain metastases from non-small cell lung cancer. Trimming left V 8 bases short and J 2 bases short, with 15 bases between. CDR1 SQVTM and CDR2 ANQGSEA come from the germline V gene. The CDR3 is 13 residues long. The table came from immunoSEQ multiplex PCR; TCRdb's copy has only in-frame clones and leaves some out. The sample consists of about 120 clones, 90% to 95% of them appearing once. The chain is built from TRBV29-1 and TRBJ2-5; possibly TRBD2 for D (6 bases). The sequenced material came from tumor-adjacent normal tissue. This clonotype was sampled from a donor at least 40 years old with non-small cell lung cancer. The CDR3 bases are TGCAGCATCCGTTCTGGGGGGCAAGAGACCCAGTACTTC. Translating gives CSIRSGGQETQYF.